This TCR beta chain comes out of a study of T cells in Graves' hyperthyroidism and ophthalmopathy. Ten or more counts support this clonotype. The CDR3 consists of 13 residues. Per germline, CDR1 GTSNPN and CDR2 SVGIG (reference sequence). Between the trimmed V and J ends, which lost 5 bases and 1 base, there was a span of 9 bases. RNA transcripts gave rise to amplified TCR beta CDR3 regions. First-round RT-PCR targeting the TCR CDR3 was performed with the HTBI primer set. TCRdb used MiXCR to reprocess the multiplex PCR reads, holding one entry per CDR3 protein. The sample consists of about 600,000 distinct CDR3 sequences, 11% to 15% of them appearing once. The PBMCs studied were ones that came from 10 ml fresh peripheral blood.

This clonotype was sampled from a woman in her late teens or twenties with Graves' ophthalmopathy. Sample: blood. The chain employs TRBV30 and TRBJ1-3; TRBD1 might be the D (5 bases). The DNA of the CDR3 is TGTGCCTGGTACAGGAATTCTGGAAACACCATATATTTT. Its translation: CAWYRNSGNTIYF.